A selection of T cell receptor beta chains follows, all from one sample in a study of blood T cell repertoires in COVID-19. Some clones are missing from TCRdb's copy, which holds only in-frame ones; the method was immunoSEQ multiplex PCR. The table shows about 140,000 clones, with roughly four fifths occurring only once. Sequenced sample: peripheral blood. The receptor set was obtained from a woman in her fifties or sixties with acute or convalescent COVID-19. Both conserved end residues are part of each CDR3. D genes are given only for firm matches. Part of the rows lack a size; the others show once, few, many or a class for expanded clones.

TRBJ2-2 | 19 | TRBD2 | few | TRBV27 | TGTGCCAGCAGTTTAACGGGACACCCCCTAGCGGGTCACACCGGGGAGCTGTTTTTT | CASSLTGHPLAGHTGELFF
TRBJ2-3 | 16 | TRBD2 | - | TRBV11-3 | TGTGCCAGCAGCTTCGGGGGGGTTAAGGCCACAGATACGCAGTATTTT | CASSFGGVKATDTQYF
TRBJ2-2 | 15 | - | - | TRBV9 | TGTGCCAGCAGCTTCCGGGGGAGAGACACCGGGGAGCTGTTTTTT | CASSFRGRDTGELFF
TRBJ2-7 | 11 | - | - | TRBV28 | TGTGCCAGCAGTTTACGGGACAAGGAGTACTTC | CASSLRDKEYF
TRBJ2-7 | 13 | - | - | TRBV28 | TGTGCCAGCAGGATTACAGGAAACTACGAGCAGTACTTC | CASRITGNYEQYF
TRBJ1-6 | 14 | TRBD1 | few | TRBV19 | TGTGCCAGTATGGCGGGGACAGGATATTCACCCCTCCACTTT | CASMAGTGYSPLHF
TRBJ2-1 | 21 | TRBD2 | - | TRBV27 | TGTGCCAGCAGTTTAGCCCGGGGACTAGGGCGGACCCTCAGCTCCTACAATGAGCAGTTCTTC | CASSLARGLGRTLSSYNEQFF
TRBJ2-7 | 20 | TRBD2 | - | TRBV30 | TGTGCCTGGAGTTTTCGGGCCTCCGGGACTAGCGGTTCTAGCTCCTACGAGCAGTACTTC | CAWSFRASGTSGSSSYEQYF
TRBJ1-1 | 15 | - | once | TRBV6-5 | TGTGCCAGCAGTTCGCCGGGGGGACAGAACACTGAAGCTTTCTTT | CASSSPGGQNTEAFF
TRBJ2-7 | 12 | TRBD1 | - | TRBV28 | TGTGCCAGCAGTTGGACAGGCTACGAGCAGTACTTC | CASSWTGYEQYF
TRBJ1-1 | 14 | - | - | TRBV15 | TGTGCCACCAGCAGAGATGCCAGAAACACTGAAGCTTTCTTT | CATSRDARNTEAFF
TRBJ1-2 | 12 | - | - | TRBV7-9 | TGTGCCAGCAGCTCGACAGACTATGGCTACACCTTC | CASSSTDYGYTF
TRBJ2-1 | 12 | - | many | TRBV19 | TGTGCCAGTAGTATACCTTACAATGAGCAGTTCTTC | CASSIPYNEQFF
TRBJ2-1 | 15 | TRBD2 | - | TRBV6-2/TRBV6-3 | TGTGCCAGCAGTTACCGTCCGGGAGGGGGCAATGAGCAGTTCTTC | CASSYRPGGGNEQFF
TRBJ1-2 | 15 | TRBD1 | - | TRBV25-1 | TGTGCCAGCAGTGCCACAGGGGGGGCTAACTATGGCTACACCTTC | CASSATGGANYGYTF
TRBJ1-1 | 14 | - | - | TRBV3-1/TRBV3-2 | TGTGCCAGCTGCGGGCCTCCTGGGAACACTGAAGCTTTCTTT | CASCGPPGNTEAFF
TRBJ2-7 | 11 | - | - | TRBV29-1 | TGCAGCGTTGTTGCGACCTACGAGCAGTACTTC | CSVVATYEQYF
TRBJ2-2 | 16 | TRBD1 | - | TRBV28 | TGTGCCAGCAGTGCGACAGGGGTATCGAACACCGGGGAGCTGTTTTTT | CASSATGVSNTGELFF
TRBJ2-1 | 19 | TRBD2 | - | TRBV30 | TGTGCCTGGATGAAGGGTTGGCTAGCGGGAGGGTCCTCCTACAATGAGCAGTTCTTC | CAWMKGWLAGGSSYNEQFF
TRBJ1-6 | 18 | - | - | TRBV6-1 | TGTGCCAGCAGTGACCCCCCCCTCGACAGGACTGTGAATTCACCCCTCCACTTT | CASSDPPLDRTVNSPLHF
TRBJ2-7 | 16 | - | - | TRBV18 | TGTGCCAGCTCATCGCTCGGTTGGGGGCCCGACTACGAGCAGTACTTC | CASSSLGWGPDYEQYF
TRBJ2-7 | 13 | - | - | TRBV6-2/TRBV6-3 | TGTGCCAGCAGTTTTGACACTTTCTACGAGCAGTACTTC | CASSFDTFYEQYF
TRBJ2-7 | 14 | - | - | TRBV5-1 | TGCGCCAGCAGCACAACAGATAGCTCCTACGAGCAGTACTTC | CASSTTDSSYEQYF
TRBJ2-5 | 15 | TRBD1 | - | TRBV7-8 | TGTGCCAGCAGCACTCCGGGACAGGGGCAAGAGACCCAGTACTTC | CASSTPGQGQETQYF
TRBJ2-1 | 15 | TRBD1 | - | TRBV15 | TGTGCCACCAGGAGCCAGGGGGCAGGGGACAATGAGCAGTTCTTC | CATRSQGAGDNEQFF
TRBJ2-3 | 16 | TRBD2 | - | TRBV7-6 | TGTGCCAGCAGCTTCGGTAGCGGGAGATCGGCAGATACGCAGTATTTT | CASSFGSGRSADTQYF
TRBJ2-3 | 17 | TRBD1 | - | TRBV7-6 | TGTGCCAGCAGCTTATCACCTGACAGGGGATCGACAGATACGCAGTATTTT | CASSLSPDRGSTDTQYF
TRBJ1-2 | 14 | TRBD1 | - | TRBV6-6 | TGTGCCAGCAGTCACAGGGGGCGCGAGGATGGCTACACCTTC | CASSHRGREDGYTF
TRBJ2-5 | 19 | - | - | TRBV3-1/TRBV3-2 | TGTGCCAGCAGCCAAGGTTCGGGGGTCCGGGGCAAGAGATCGGAGACCCAGTACTTC | CASSQGSGVRGKRSETQYF
TRBJ1-4 | 19 | - | - | TRBV28 | TGTGCCAGCAGTTTGGGGGGTGCCCCCGAGGGGCGCAAGGATGAAAAACTGTTTTTT | CASSLGGAPEGRKDEKLFF
TRBJ2-1 | 16 | - | few | TRBV7-8 | TGTGCCAGCAGCTACGCCGAGAGGAGCTCCTACAATGAGCAGTTCTTC | CASSYAERSSYNEQFF
TRBJ2-3 | 11 | - | - | TRBV14 | TGTGCCAGCAGCCTAACAGATACGCAGTATTTT | CASSLTDTQYF
TRBJ1-2 | 15 | TRBD1 | few | TRBV28 | TGTGCCAGCAGTTTAGAGAGGGACAGTTACTATGGCTACACCTTC | CASSLERDSYYGYTF